These 17 T cell receptor beta chains were all obtained from the same sample, sequenced in a study of tumor T cells in aggressive B-cell lymphoma. Libraries were prepared by immunoSEQ multiplex PCR; TCRdb keeps only in-frame clonotypes and omits some of them. The data contain 4,500 to 5,500 clones, approximately 84% of them singletons. Sequencing was performed on tumor tissue. Receptors originate from an adult with diffuse large B cell lymphoma.

This clone was seen a few times. This chain joins TRBV5-1 and TRBJ2-7, with D perhaps matching TRBD2 (6 bases). Deletions cut 4 bases from V and 6 bases from J, with 14 bases between. This CDR3 is 13 amino acids long. Per the germline V gene, CDR1 is SGHRS and CDR2 is YFSETQ. The CDR3 DNA reads as TGCGCCAGCAGCATCCTTGGGGGGTTCGAGCAGTACTTC. Protein product: CASSILGGFEQYF.

This rearrangement joins TRBV7-9 to TRBJ2-7; D unclear. V was trimmed by 4 bases and J by 5 bases, leaving 9 bases between them. The CDR3 loop spans 12 amino acids. Germline V gives CDR1 SEHNR, CDR2 FQNEAQ (reference sequence). CDR3 in DNA: TGTGCCAGCAGCTCCGCGTACCACGAGCAGTACTTC. Its protein is CASSSAYHEQYF.

The rearrangement joins TRBV14 to TRBJ2-5; a weak D match, TRBD1 (5 bases). The germline CDR1 and CDR2 sequences are SGHDN and FVKESK. The CDR3 is made up of 16 amino acids. With 1 base removed from V and 5 bases from J, the gap between germline ends came to 17 bases. For the CDR3, the DNA is TGTGCCAGCAGCCAAGCTTTTTGGCAGGGAATTGAGACCCAGTACTTC. Translation: CASSQAFWQGIETQYF.

The chain has TRBV28 and TRBJ1-1; D call uncertain. V dropped 7 bases and J dropped 7 bases, with 13 bases sitting between them. This CDR3 is 12 amino acids long. Germline lookup yields CDR1 MDHEN and CDR2 SYDVKM. CDR3 in DNA: TGTGCCAGCACCCCCCCAGGCTTTGAAGCTTTCTTT. It specifies CASTPPGFEAFF.

The chain links TRBV2 to TRBJ1-1; 11 bases are shared with TRBD1. The CDR3 is 15 amino acids. Germline lookup yields CDR1 SNHLY and CDR2 FYNNEI. Trimming took 5 bases from V and 7 from J; bases not matched to a gene: 9. CDR3: CASSLTGQGAGEAFF. CDR3 bases: TGTGCCAGCAGTTTAACCGGACAGGGGGCCGGTGAAGCTTTCTTT.

The chain joins TRBV18 to TRBJ1-2; TRBD1 agrees at 7 bases. This CDR3 comprises 16 residues. Germline-derived CDR1 and CDR2 are KGHSH and LQKENI. V gave up 6 bases and J gave up 1 base; unmatched junction bases: 11. The CDR3 sequence is CASSQTGQTFNYGYTF. The CDR3, as DNA: TGTGCCAGCTCGCAGACGGGACAGACGTTTAACTATGGCTACACCTTC.

The chain joins TRBV2 to TRBJ2-3; a possible D gene is TRBD2 (5 bases). CDR1 is SNHLY, CDR2 FYNNEI, per germline. There are 14 residues in the CDR3. The V end was cut by 9 bases, the J end by 4 bases, with 17 bases between. The CDR3 coding sequence is TGTGCCAGAGATCCGGGTGGAGGTCCAGATACGCAGTATTTT. It translates to CARDPGGGPDTQYF.

This clone was detected only once. The CDR3 sequence is CASSFPRGSYEQYF. In DNA, the CDR3 is TGTGCCAGCAGCTTCCCCAGGGGTTCCTACGAGCAGTACTTC. The chain uses TRBV5-6 and TRBJ2-7, with TRBD1 as a possible D gene (6 bases). CDR1 SGHDT and CDR2 YYEEEE come from the germline V gene. The CDR3 spans 14 residues. Trimming shortened V by 2 bases and J by 1 base, and 10 bases separated the two germline ends. Complete variable domain (other parts from reference TRBV5-6 and TRBJ2-7): DAGVTQSPTHLIKTRGQQVTLRCSPKSGHDTVSWYQQALGQGPQFIFQYYEEEERQRGNFPDRFSGHQFPNYSSELNVNALLLGDSALYLCASSFPRGSYEQYFGPGTRLTVT.

The chain links TRBV4-3 to TRBJ2-5, with 8 bases identical to TRBD2. With V trimmed by 4 bases and J by 4 bases, 5 bases remained unmatched. Germline V gene sequence: CDR1 LGHNA, CDR2 YSLEER. CDR3 size: 14 residues. The DNA of the CDR3 is TGCGCCAGCAGCCCCCGGGGGGGCCCAGAGACCCAGTACTTC. Its translation: CASSPRGGPETQYF.

This chain links TRBV5-1 with TRBJ1-1; D is possibly TRBD1 (5 bases). CDR3 length: 14 amino acids. Trimming stripped 0 bases from V and 5 bases from J, with 11 bases between. Germline CDR1 is SGHRS and CDR2 is YFSETQ. The CDR3 DNA reads TGCGCCAGCAGCTTGGAGGGGCTTGGGACTGAAGCTTTCTTT. This sequence encodes CASSLEGLGTEAFF.

This chain joins TRBV10-3 and TRBJ2-1, with a possible D match to TRBD2 (5 bases). There are 13 residues in the CDR3. Trimming shortened V by 10 bases and J by 2 bases, and 12 bases separated the two germline ends. Per the germline V gene, CDR1 is ENHRY and CDR2 is SYGVKD. CDR3 in DNA: TGTGCCAGCTCCGGGATAGCCTACAATGAGCAGTTCTTC. Translation: CASSGIAYNEQFF.

The CDR3 loop is CASSKTGLDEQFF. The CDR3 bases are TGTGCCAGCAGTAAAACAGGCTTGGATGAGCAGTTCTTC. This chain joins TRBV28 and TRBJ2-1; weak D call: TRBD1 (5 bases). V lost 5 bases and J 8 bases, leaving 13 bases between the germline ends. The CDR3 has 13 residues. Per the germline V gene, CDR1 is MDHEN and CDR2 is SYDVKM.

The chain combines TRBV18 with TRBJ1-4; possibly TRBD1 for D (6 bases). The CDR3 covers 13 residues. With 7 bases removed from V and 8 bases from J, the gap between germline ends came to 14 bases. The V gene's germline CDR1 is KGHSH and CDR2 LQKENI. CDR3 loop: CASFRDIGEKLFF. Here the CDR3 DNA reads TGTGCCAGCTTCCGGGACATAGGCGAAAAACTGTTTTTT.

The CDR3 sequence: CASSTTGGPETQYF. The CDR3 nucleotides read TGTGCCAGCTCTACTACGGGAGGGCCGGAGACCCAGTACTTC. The V and J genes are TRBV5-4 and TRBJ2-5; TRBD2 matches 8 bases. CDR3 length equals 14 residues. V shed 7 bases and J 5 bases; nucleotides not matched to a gene: 10. Germline V gene lookup returns CDR1 SGHNT and CDR2 YYREEE (reference sequence).

This clone was detected only once. V and J are TRBV28 and TRBJ2-5; TRBD2 matches at 11 bases. Germline CDR1 reads MDHEN; CDR2 reads SYDVKM. The junction had 1 base not matched to a gene; V was cut back by 5 bases and J by 5 bases. CDR3 length equals 13 residues. CDR3 amino acids: CASSPSGGETQYF. DNA of the CDR3: TGTGCCAGCAGTCCTAGCGGGGGGGAGACCCAGTACTTC.

The chain uses TRBV4-1 and TRBJ1-2; 10 bases line up with TRBD1. Germline lookup yields CDR1 MGHRA and CDR2 YSYEKL. The V segment lost 0 bases and the J segment 4 bases; nucleotides outside the gene matches: 5. CDR3 length equals 16 residues. DNA for the CDR3: TGCGCCAGCAGCCAAGAGGGGGGACAGGGGCCCTATGGCTACACCTTC. Translation: CASSQEGGQGPYGYTF.

The chain combines TRBV7-2 with TRBJ2-7; the match to TRBD1 covers 8 bases. Germline CDR1 reads SGHTA; CDR2 reads FQGNSA. The CDR3 consists of 14 residues. Losses at the gene ends were 4 bases for V and 2 bases for J; bases not matched to a gene: 4. This chain's CDR3 is CASSSRTGTYEQYF. The CDR3, as DNA: TGTGCCAGCAGCTCGAGGACAGGGACCTACGAGCAGTACTTC.